Shown below are 10 T cell receptor beta chains from a single sample sequenced in a study of blood T cell repertoires in COVID-19. Some clones are missing from TCRdb's copy, which holds only in-frame ones; the method was immunoSEQ multiplex PCR. The profile shows around 65,000 clones, 75% to 85% of them singletons. Sequenced sample: peripheral blood. Receptor source: a human donor in a cohort sampled during active COVID-19.

This clone was recorded a few times. In nucleotides, the CDR3 is TGTGCCAGTAGTAGAAAATCAGGGGAAGGCTACACCTTC. This encodes CASSRKSGEGYTF. The V and J genes are TRBV19 and TRBJ1-2; D possibly corresponds to TRBD1 (6 bases). Looked up from germline, CDR1 is LNHDA and CDR2 is SQIVND (reference sequence). The ends were cut back, 4 bases at V and 8 bases at J, with 14 bases in the middle. The CDR3 runs 13 residues.

This chain links TRBV28 with TRBJ1-5, with D possibly being TRBD1 (5 bases). The CDR3 consists of 14 residues. Germline-derived CDR1 and CDR2 are MDHEN and SYDVKM. V was clipped by 1 base and J by 7 bases, with 11 bases between them. CDR3 nucleotide sequence: TGTGCCAGCAGTTTATCGGGGGAGGTACAGCCCCAGCATTTT. Protein product: CASSLSGEVQPQHF.

This chain joins TRBV28 and TRBJ2-1; 9 nucleotides match TRBD2. Germline V gives CDR1 MDHEN, CDR2 SYDVKM. This CDR3 has 14 amino acids. Unmatched junction bases numbered 5, after V lost 2 bases and J lost 9 bases. For the CDR3, the DNA is TGTGCCAGCAGTTTAGCGGGGGGGCCAGGTGAGCAGTTCTTC. It encodes CASSLAGGPGEQFF.

The CDR3 DNA sequence: TGTGCCAGCAGCTTAAGATGGGGGGGAAGCGACTATGGCTACACCTTC. Its protein product is CASSLRWGGSDYGYTF. The chain has TRBV7-9 and TRBJ1-2; perhaps TRBD1 as D (5 bases). The CDR3 runs to 16 residues. CDR1 is SEHNR, CDR2 FQNEAQ, per germline (reference sequence). The V gene lost 2 bases and the J gene lost 3 bases, with 16 bases spanning the gap.

The chain couples TRBV29-1 to TRBJ2-5; 7 bases align to TRBD2. There are 13 residues in the CDR3. CDR1 SQVTM and CDR2 ANQGSEA come from the germline V gene. V dropped 6 bases and J dropped 2; count of bases not matched to a gene: 6. CDR3 amino acids: CSVTPGGQETQYF. In nucleotides, the CDR3 is TGCAGCGTCACACCGGGGGGTCAAGAGACCCAGTACTTC.

The chain links TRBV2 to TRBJ1-1; 9 bases match TRBD1. V lost 2 bases, J lost 8 bases, and 9 bases stayed unmatched. The CDR3 has 15 amino acids. Germline V CDR1 and CDR2: SNHLY, FYNNEI. The CDR3 reads CASSERRGQGLEAFF. The CDR3 nucleotides are TGTGCCAGCAGTGAAAGGAGGGGACAGGGATTGGAAGCTTTCTTT.

This clone was counted once. The gene calls are TRBV6-4 and TRBJ1-5; D is unclear. CDR1 is MRHNA, CDR2 SNTAGT, per germline. The CDR3 contains 13 residues. Trimming took 3 bases from V and 4 from J, leaving 7 bases between them. The CDR3 is CASSEMRNQPQHF. For the CDR3, the DNA is TGTGCCAGCAGTGAAATGAGAAATCAGCCCCAGCATTTT.

The V and J genes are TRBV11-1 and TRBJ2-2, with 9 bases identical to TRBD2. The CDR3 sequence is 16 residues long. Germline V lookup: CDR1 SGHAT, CDR2 FQDESV (reference sequence). Unmatched junction bases numbered 10, after V lost 3 bases and J lost 8 bases. The CDR3 nucleotides are TGTGCCAGCAGCTTGGGGGCTAGCGGGGTCCGTGGGGAGCTGTTTTTT. It translates to CASSLGASGVRGELFF.

The chain employs TRBV11-3 and TRBJ1-4, with D perhaps matching TRBD1 (5 bases). V lost 5 bases to trimming and J lost 1 base, with 17 bases between them. Per germline, CDR1 SGHNT and CDR2 YENEEA. This CDR3 spans 17 amino acids. Here the CDR3 DNA reads TGTGCCAGCAGCCTAACACCAGGGCGTGGAACTAATGAAAAACTGTTTTTT. This codes for CASSLTPGRGTNEKLFF.

The chain links TRBV18 to TRBJ1-2, with D maybe TRBD1 (6 bases). There are 12 residues in the CDR3. The germline gives CDR1 KGHSH, CDR2 LQKENI. V was trimmed by 6 bases and J by 9 bases, leaving 14 bases between them. The chain's CDR3 is CASSRDRSSYTF. As DNA, the CDR3 is TGTGCCAGCTCCCGCGACAGGTCGAGCTACACCTTC.